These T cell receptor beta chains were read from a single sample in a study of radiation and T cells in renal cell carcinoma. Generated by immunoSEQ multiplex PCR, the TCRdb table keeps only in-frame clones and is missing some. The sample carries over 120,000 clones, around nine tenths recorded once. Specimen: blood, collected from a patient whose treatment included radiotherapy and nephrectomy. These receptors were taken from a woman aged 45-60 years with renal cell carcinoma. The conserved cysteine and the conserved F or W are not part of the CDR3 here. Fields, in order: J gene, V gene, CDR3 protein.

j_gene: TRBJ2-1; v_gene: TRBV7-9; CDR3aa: ASTTGIETDEQF
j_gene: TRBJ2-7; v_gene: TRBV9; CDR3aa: ASSVGREAGYEQY
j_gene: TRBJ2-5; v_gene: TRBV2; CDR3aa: ASTYEETQY
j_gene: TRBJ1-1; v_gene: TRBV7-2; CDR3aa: ASSLSWGNTEAF
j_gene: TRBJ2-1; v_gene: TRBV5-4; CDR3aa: ASSSGSGGAAEQF
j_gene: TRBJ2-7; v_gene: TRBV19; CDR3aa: ASSLRGRGAYEQY
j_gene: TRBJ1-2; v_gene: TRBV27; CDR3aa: ASSLQGLANYGYT
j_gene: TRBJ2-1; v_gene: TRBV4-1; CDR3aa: ASSQAAGAEIDEQF
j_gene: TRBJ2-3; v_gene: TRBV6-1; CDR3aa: ASSEEGQSTDTQY
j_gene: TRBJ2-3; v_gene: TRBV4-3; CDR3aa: ASSQDASGASDTQY
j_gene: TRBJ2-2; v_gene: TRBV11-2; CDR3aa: ASSSPGNTGELF
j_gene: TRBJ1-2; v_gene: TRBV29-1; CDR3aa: SVGQGLGYT
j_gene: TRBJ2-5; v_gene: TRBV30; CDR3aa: AWSRGGGETQY
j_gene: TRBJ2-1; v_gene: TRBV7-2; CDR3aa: ASSLDPPSRPYNEQF
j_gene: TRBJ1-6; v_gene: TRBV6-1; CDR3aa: ASLGRGGRTLH
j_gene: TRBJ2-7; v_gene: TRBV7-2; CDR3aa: ASSLGTNYEQY
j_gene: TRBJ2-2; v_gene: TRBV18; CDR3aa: ASSRTDTRYTNTGELF
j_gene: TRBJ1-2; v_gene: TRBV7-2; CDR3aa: ASSLDSFYGYT
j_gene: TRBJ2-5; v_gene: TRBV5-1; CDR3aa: ASSLRLAEYQETQY
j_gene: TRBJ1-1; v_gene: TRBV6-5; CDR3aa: ASSKSQGMNTEAF
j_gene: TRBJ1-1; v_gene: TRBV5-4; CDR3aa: ASSSRGQGEAF
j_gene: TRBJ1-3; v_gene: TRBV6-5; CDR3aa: ASAPASGNTIY
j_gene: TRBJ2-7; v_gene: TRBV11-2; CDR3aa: ASLTDRAGEQY
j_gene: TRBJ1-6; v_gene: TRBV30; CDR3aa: AWSRQGDSPLH
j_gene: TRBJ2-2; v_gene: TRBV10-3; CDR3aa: AISEHGQGNTGELF
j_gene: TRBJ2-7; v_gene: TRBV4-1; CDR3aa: AGSQNQRGDEQY
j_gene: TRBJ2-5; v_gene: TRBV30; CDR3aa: AWKVYETQY
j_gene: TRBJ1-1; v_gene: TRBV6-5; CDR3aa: ASSYLRTYTEAF
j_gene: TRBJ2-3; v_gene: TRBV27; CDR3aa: ASGFNTDTQY
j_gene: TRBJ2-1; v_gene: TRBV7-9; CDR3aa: ASSLAWGVAGGRDNEQF
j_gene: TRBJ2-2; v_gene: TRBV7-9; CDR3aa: ASSENTGELF
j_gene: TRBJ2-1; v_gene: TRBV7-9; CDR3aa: ASSQDTPHEQF
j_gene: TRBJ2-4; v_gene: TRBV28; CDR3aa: ASSFYGGLNIQY
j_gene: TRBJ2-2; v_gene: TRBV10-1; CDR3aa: ASSGTSGSTGELF
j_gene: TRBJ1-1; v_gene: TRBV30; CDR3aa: AWSLGAPGTEAF
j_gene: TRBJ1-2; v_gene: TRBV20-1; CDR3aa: SGEDNYGYT
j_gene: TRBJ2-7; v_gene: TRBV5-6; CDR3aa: ASSLEEGLGYEQY
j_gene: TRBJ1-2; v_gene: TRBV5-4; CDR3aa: ASSLAGALQGGFYT
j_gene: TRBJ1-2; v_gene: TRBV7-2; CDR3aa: ASSLGNKGYGYT
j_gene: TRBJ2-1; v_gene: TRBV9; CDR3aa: ASSVGTDPSYNEQF
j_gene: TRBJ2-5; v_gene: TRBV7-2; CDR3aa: ASSPSRGRETQY
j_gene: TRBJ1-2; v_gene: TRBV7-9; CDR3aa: ASSSFHQENYGYT
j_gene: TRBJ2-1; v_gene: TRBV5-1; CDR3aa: ASRGSGSNEQF
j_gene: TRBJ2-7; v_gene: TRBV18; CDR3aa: ASSPSESYEQY
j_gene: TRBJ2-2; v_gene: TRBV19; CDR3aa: ASSPRIWGTGELF
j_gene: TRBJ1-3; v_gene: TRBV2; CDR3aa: ASSIEGLTAGNTIY
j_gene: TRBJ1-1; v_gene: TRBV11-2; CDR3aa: ASRKTRGEAEDTEAF
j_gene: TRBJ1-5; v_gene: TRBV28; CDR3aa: ASSLNRVLRGQPQH
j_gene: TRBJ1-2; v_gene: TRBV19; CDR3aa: ASSYTANYGYT
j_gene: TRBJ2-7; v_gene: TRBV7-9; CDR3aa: ASRATSGLYEQY
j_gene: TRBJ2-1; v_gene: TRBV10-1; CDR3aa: ASSESGQNNEQF
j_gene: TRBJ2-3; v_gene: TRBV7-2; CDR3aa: ASSLATSFDTQY
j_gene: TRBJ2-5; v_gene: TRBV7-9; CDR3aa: ASSYSGTSGVETQY